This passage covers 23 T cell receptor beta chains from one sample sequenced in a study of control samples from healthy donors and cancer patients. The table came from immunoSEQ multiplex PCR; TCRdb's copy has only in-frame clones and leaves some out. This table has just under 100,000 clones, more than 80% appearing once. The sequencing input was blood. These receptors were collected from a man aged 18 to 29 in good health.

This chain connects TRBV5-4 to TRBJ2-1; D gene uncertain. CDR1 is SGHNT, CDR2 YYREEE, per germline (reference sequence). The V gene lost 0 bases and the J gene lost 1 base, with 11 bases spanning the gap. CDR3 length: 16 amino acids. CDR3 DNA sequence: TGTGCCAGCAGCTTGGCCGGCCTAGTGTCCTACAATGAGCAGTTCTTC. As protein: CASSLAGLVSYNEQFF.

CDR3 nucleotides: TGTGCCTGGAGTGTGAAGGGAGTGAACACTGAAGCTTTCTTT. Protein: CAWSVKGVNTEAFF. The chain recombines TRBV30 with TRBJ1-1, with no clear D. V was trimmed by 0 bases and J by 0 bases, leaving 8 bases between them. CDR1 is GTSNPN and CDR2 is SVGIG in the germline V gene (reference sequence). This CDR3 has 14 residues.

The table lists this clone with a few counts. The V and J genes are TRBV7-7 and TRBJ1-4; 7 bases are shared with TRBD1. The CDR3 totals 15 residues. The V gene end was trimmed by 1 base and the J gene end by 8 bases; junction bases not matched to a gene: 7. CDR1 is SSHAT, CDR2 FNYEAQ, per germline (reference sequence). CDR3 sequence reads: CASSLGSGGYEKLFF. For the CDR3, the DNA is TGTGCCAGCAGCTTAGGATCAGGGGGTTACGAAAAACTGTTTTTT.

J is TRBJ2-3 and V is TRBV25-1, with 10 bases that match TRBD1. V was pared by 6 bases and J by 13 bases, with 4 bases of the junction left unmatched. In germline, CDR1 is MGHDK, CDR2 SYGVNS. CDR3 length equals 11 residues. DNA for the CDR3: TGTGCCAGCAGCGTGGGGACAGGGGAGTATTTT. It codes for CASSVGTGEYF.

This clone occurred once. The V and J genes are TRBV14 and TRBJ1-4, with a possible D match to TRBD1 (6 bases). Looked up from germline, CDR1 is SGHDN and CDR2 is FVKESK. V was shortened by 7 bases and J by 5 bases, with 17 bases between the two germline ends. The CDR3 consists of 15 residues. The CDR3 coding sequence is TGTGCCAGCATGCGTACGGGACAAAAGAATGAAAAACTGTTTTTT. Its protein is CASMRTGQKNEKLFF.

The CDR3 loop is CASSYSGGRSPIEQFF. In DNA, the CDR3 is TGTGCCAGCAGTTACTCCGGGGGGAGATCTCCCATTGAGCAGTTCTTC. The V gene is TRBV6-2 or TRBV6-3, the J gene TRBJ2-1, with 7 bases identical to TRBD2. CDR1 is MNHEY, CDR2 SVGEGT, per germline. The CDR3 totals 16 residues. J was trimmed by 9 bases and V by 0 bases; bases with no gene match: 11.

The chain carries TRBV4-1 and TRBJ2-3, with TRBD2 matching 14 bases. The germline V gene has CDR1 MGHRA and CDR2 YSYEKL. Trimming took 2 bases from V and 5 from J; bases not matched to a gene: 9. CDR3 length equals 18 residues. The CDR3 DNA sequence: TGCGCCAGCAGCCAACCTCCGGAGGGACTAGCGGGAGAAGATACGCAGTATTTT. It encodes CASSQPPEGLAGEDTQYF.

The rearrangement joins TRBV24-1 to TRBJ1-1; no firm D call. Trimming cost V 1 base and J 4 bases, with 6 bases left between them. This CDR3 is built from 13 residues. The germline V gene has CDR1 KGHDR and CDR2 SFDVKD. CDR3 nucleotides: TGTGCCACCAGTGATTTCCTAGGCACTGAAGCTTTCTTT. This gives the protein CATSDFLGTEAFF.

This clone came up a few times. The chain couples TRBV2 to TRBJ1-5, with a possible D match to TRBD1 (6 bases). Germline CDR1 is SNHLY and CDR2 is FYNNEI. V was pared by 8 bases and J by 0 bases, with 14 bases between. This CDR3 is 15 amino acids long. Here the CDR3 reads CASGSGQLSNQPQHF. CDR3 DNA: TGTGCCAGCGGGTCCGGACAGCTTAGCAATCAGCCCCAGCATTTT.

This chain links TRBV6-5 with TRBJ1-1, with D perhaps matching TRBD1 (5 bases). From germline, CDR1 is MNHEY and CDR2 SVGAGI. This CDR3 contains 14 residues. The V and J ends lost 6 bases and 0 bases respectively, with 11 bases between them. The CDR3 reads CASSRQTMNTEAFF. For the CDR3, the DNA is TGTGCCAGCAGCAGACAGACTATGAACACTGAAGCTTTCTTT.

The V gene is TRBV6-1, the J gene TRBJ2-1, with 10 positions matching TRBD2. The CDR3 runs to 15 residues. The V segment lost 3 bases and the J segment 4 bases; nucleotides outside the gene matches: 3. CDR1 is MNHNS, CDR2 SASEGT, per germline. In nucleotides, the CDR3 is TGTGCCAGCAGTGACGGACTAGCGGTATACAATGAGCAGTTCTTC. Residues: CASSDGLAVYNEQFF.

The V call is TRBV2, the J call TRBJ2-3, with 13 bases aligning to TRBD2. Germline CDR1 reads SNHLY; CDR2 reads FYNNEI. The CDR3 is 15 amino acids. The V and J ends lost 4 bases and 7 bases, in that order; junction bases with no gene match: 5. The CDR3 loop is CASSAPGLAGNTQYF. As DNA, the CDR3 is TGTGCCAGCAGTGCACCGGGACTAGCGGGGAATACGCAGTATTTT.

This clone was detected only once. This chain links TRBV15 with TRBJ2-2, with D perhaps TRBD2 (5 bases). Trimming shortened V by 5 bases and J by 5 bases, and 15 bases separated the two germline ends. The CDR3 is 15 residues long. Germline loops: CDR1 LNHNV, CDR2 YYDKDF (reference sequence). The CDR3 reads CATSVPKGGTGELFF. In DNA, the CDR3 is TGTGCCACCAGCGTCCCCAAAGGCGGGACCGGGGAGCTGTTTTTT.

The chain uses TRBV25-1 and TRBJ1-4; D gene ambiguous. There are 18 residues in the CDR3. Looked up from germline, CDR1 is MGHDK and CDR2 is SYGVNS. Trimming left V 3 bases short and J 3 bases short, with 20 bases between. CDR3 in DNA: TGTGCCAGCAGTGATATGCTCGGGGATTTAACGGCTAATGAAAAACTGTTTTTT. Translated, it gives CASSDMLGDLTANEKLFF.

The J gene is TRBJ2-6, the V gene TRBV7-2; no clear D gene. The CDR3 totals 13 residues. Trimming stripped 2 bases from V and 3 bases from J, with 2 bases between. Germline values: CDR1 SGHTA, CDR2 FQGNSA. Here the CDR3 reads CASSLFGANVLTF. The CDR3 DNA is TGTGCCAGCAGCTTATTTGGGGCCAACGTCCTGACTTTC.

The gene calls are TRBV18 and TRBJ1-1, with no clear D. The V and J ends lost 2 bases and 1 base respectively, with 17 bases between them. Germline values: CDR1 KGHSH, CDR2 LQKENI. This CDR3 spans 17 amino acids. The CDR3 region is CASSPLFTTQTNTEAFF. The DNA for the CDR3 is TGTGCCAGCTCACCATTGTTCACCACTCAAACGAACACTGAAGCTTTCTTT.

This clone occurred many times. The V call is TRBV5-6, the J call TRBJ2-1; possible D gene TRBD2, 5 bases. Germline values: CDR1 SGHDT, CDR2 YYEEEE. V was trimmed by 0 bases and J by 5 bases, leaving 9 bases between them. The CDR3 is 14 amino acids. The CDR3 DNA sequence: TGTGCCAGCAGCTTGGCACTAGTGAACAATGAGCAGTTCTTC. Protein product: CASSLALVNNEQFF. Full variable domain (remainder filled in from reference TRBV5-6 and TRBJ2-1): DAGVTQSPTHLIKTRGQQVTLRCSPKSGHDTVSWYQQALGQGPQFIFQYYEEEERQRGNFPDRFSGHQFPNYSSELNVNALLLGDSALYLCASSLALVNNEQFFGPGTRLTVL.

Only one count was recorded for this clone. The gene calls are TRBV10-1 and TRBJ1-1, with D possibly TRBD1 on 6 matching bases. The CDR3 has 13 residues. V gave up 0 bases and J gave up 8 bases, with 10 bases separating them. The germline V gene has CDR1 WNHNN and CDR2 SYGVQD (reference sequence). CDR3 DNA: TGCGCCAGCAGTGAGTCCCCGGACAGAGAAGCTTTCTTT. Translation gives CASSESPDREAFF.

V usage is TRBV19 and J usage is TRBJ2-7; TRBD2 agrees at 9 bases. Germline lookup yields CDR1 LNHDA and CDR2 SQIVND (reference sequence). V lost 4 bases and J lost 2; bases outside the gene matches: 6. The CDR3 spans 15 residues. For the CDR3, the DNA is TGTGCCAGTAGTACGGGAGCGGGAGGCCCCTACGAGCAGTACTTC. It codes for CASSTGAGGPYEQYF.

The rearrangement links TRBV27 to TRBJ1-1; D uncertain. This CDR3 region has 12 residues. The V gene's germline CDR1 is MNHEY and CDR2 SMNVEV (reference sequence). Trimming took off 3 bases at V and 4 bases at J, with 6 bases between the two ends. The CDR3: CASSFVGTEAFF. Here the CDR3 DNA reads TGTGCCAGCAGTTTTGTTGGCACTGAAGCTTTCTTT.

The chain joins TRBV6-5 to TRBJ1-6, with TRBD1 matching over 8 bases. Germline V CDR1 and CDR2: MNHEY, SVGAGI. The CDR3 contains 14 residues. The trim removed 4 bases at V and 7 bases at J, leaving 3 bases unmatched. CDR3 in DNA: TGTGCCAGCAGTTCAGGACAGGGAAATTCACCCCTCCACTTT. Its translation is CASSSGQGNSPLHF.

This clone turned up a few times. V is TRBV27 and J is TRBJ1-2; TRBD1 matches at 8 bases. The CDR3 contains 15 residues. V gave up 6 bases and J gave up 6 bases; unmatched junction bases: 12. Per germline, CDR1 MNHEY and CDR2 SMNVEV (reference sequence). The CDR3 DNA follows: TGTGCCAGCAGCCCAACTCTAGACAGGGGAAATGGCTACACCTTC. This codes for CASSPTLDRGNGYTF.

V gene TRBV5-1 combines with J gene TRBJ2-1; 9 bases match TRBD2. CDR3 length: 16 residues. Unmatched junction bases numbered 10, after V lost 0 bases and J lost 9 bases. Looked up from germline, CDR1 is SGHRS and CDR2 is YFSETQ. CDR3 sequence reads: CASSLAGTSRYGEQFF. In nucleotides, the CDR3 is TGCGCCAGCAGCTTGGCCGGGACTAGCCGTTACGGTGAGCAGTTCTTC.